One sample yielded the 10 T cell receptor beta chains listed below, sequenced in a study of T cell responses to AZD1222 COVID-19 vaccine. This table comes from immunoSEQ multiplex PCR, and its TCRdb copy is limited to in-frame clones, with some not included. The sample holds under 150,000 clones, 70% to 85% seen once. The sequencing used peripheral blood, collected 28 days after the second AZD1222 dose. These receptors all come from an adult who received the AZD1222 COVID-19 vaccine.

V and J are TRBV7-9 and TRBJ1-3; perhaps TRBD1 as D (6 bases). The germline V gene has CDR1 SEHNR and CDR2 FQNEAQ (reference sequence). V lost 4 bases to trimming and J lost 0 bases, with 13 bases between them. The CDR3 extends over 16 amino acids. The CDR3 DNA reads TGTGCCAGCAGCTCCAGGGGAGGGAGCTCTGGAAACACCATATATTTT. This codes for CASSSRGGSSGNTIYF.

V gene TRBV13 combines with J gene TRBJ1-3; TRBD1 matches 7 bases. This CDR3 contains 13 residues. Per the germline V gene, CDR1 is PRHDT and CDR2 is FYEKMQ (reference sequence). Trimming cost V 5 bases and J 4 bases; bases outside gene matches: 2. DNA of the CDR3: TGTGCCAGCAGCCTGGACAGGGGAAACACCATATATTTT. The encoded protein is CASSLDRGNTIYF.

V gene TRBV6-5 combines with J gene TRBJ2-7, with D possibly TRBD2 on 6 matching bases. The V gene lost 2 bases and the J gene lost 6 bases, with 14 bases spanning the gap. Germline CDR1 is MNHEY and CDR2 is SVGAGI. There are 14 residues in the CDR3. CDR3 residues: CASSYEGRRGEQYF. CDR3 DNA sequence: TGTGCCAGCAGTTACGAAGGCAGGCGGGGCGAGCAGTACTTC.

The chain uses TRBV5-1 and TRBJ2-7, with TRBD1 identical over 9 bases. V trimming: 0 bases; J trimming: 4 bases; junction bases outside the gene matches: 5. Looked up from germline, CDR1 is SGHRS and CDR2 is YFSETQ. The CDR3 runs to 15 residues. This CDR3 is CASSLVLGTGYEQYF. DNA of the CDR3: TGCGCCAGCAGCTTGGTATTAGGGACAGGGTACGAGCAGTACTTC.

V usage is TRBV7-2 and J usage is TRBJ1-1; 8 bases are a match to TRBD1. V was pared by 6 bases and J by 4 bases, with 10 bases of the junction left unmatched. The length of the CDR3 is 15 residues. Germline CDR1 SGHTA, CDR2 FQGNSA. The CDR3 nucleotides are TGTGCCAGCAGTTCGTTCGGACAGGGACTCACTGAAGCTTTCTTT. As protein: CASSSFGQGLTEAFF.

With regard to this clone: The same CDR3 can be traced to other DNA sequences in this sample. The chain joins TRBV18 to TRBJ1-1; D is undetermined. Trimming pared 2 bases from V and 1 base from J, leaving 2 bases between. The CDR3 is 12 amino acids. Per germline, CDR1 KGHSH and CDR2 LQKENI. Written as DNA, the CDR3 is TGTGCCAGCTCACCAGCGAACACTGAAGCTTTCTTT. Protein product: CASSPANTEAFF.

V is TRBV28 and J is TRBJ2-7; 8 nucleotides match TRBD1. V lost 4 bases to trimming and J lost 3 bases; unmatched junction nucleotides: 8. CDR1 is MDHEN and CDR2 is SYDVKM in the germline V gene. CDR3 length: 15 residues. CDR3 DNA sequence: TGTGCCAGCAGTTCCCTCCAGGGGGCGGTCTACGAGCAGTACTTC. Translation gives CASSSLQGAVYEQYF.

This clone was observed a single time. J is TRBJ1-6 and V is TRBV28; D is perhaps TRBD1 (6 bases). The V gene's germline CDR1 is MDHEN and CDR2 SYDVKM. This CDR3 contains 15 residues. V dropped 7 bases and J dropped 7 bases, with 17 bases sitting between them. CDR3 region: CASTPGTPENSPLHF. CDR3 in DNA: TGTGCCAGCACCCCCGGGACACCCGAGAATTCACCCCTCCACTTT.

The DNA of the CDR3 is TGTGCCAGCAGCTTAGTGACGGACACCTATGGCTACACCTTC. Translation: CASSLVTDTYGYTF. The rearrangement joins TRBV7-9 to TRBJ1-2, with a tentative D call TRBD1 (5 bases). The germline V gene encodes CDR1 SEHNR and CDR2 FQNEAQ (reference sequence). This CDR3 has 14 amino acids. The germline V and J ends were trimmed by 1 base and 4 bases, with 10 bases remaining between them.

V gene TRBV6-4 combines with J gene TRBJ1-1, with a tentative D call TRBD1 (5 bases). The CDR3 loop spans 12 amino acids. The germline V gene encodes CDR1 MRHNA and CDR2 SNTAGT. Trimming stripped 6 bases from V and 5 bases from J, with 10 bases between. The CDR3 DNA is TGTGCCAGCAGCCCTGGGGGGACTGAAGCTTTCTTT. The encoded protein is CASSPGGTEAFF.